This T cell receptor (beta chain) is from a study of neurological immune-mediated disorders. Germline V gene data show CDR1 as SGHRS and CDR2 as YFSETQ. V lost 4 bases to trimming and J lost 7 bases; unmatched junction nucleotides: 12. The CDR3 totals 16 residues. In this sample, this clonotype turned up many times. TCRdb re-derived calls from the 5' RACE reads in MiXCR, one entry per CDR3 protein. The sample has around 44,000 distinct CDR3 sequences; 2.5% are singletons. The sample consisted of PBMCs. This receptor was obtained from a man younger than 45 with multiple sclerosis. The chain couples TRBV5-1 to TRBJ2-1, with 9 bases identical to TRBD2. The CDR3 bases are TGCGCCAGCAGCCCCTACGGGGGACTAGCACGAAATGAGCAGTTCTTC. Translation: CASSPYGGLARNEQFF.